The present TCR beta chain was sequenced within a study of cytomegalovirus exposure and HLA in healthy donors. Findings and caveats of the study: Follow-up analysis seemed to connect common viral pathogens with several of the most significant clusters identified. Later work found that TCR association rates differed between HLA loci; DRB1 had the most and HLA-C the fewest. In an earlier analysis, productive rearrangement rates for most beta V segments clustered near 90% or 30%. Equally common other TCR beta chains were less clonally expanded than HLA-associated ones, a later analysis found.

The primer mix had 60 Vbeta and 13 Jbeta primers. Assay: immunoSEQ multiplex PCR; the TCRdb copy retains only in-frame clones and omits some. The table has about 110,000 clones, almost 75% seen once. In regard to this clone: The antigen remains unidentified.

From germline, CDR1 is LNHDA and CDR2 SQIVND (reference sequence). Trimming stripped 3 bases from V and 2 bases from J, with 14 bases between. This CDR3 is built from 16 residues. This TCR was sampled from a man between 35 and 55 years old in good health and CMV-seronegative. Input material: PBMCs. The V and J genes are TRBV19 and TRBJ1-5; no definite D call. This CDR3 is CASSIFGVEGNQPQHF. The CDR3, as DNA: TGTGCCAGTAGTATCTTTGGGGTGGAGGGCAATCAGCCCCAGCATTTT.